These T cell receptor beta chains were read from a single sample in a study of cytomegalovirus exposure and HLA in healthy donors. The data were produced by immunoSEQ multiplex PCR, yet TCRdb's version contains in-frame clones alone and is incomplete. In the table there are some 170,000 clones, over 85% of which are singletons. The sample comprised PBMCs. These receptors were taken from a woman aged 18-29 years in good health and CMV-seropositive. The conserved cysteine and the conserved F or W are not part of the CDR3 here.

>TRBJ2-1|TRBV5-1
ASSGGQGNYNEQF
>TRBJ2-1|TRBV7-9
ANNLGQGHLV
>TRBJ2-7|TRBV6-5
ASKFGSLSRNEQY
>TRBJ2-5|TRBV27
ASRTEQGAWETQY
>TRBJ1-1|TRBV28
ASSWSGDTEAF
>TRBJ1-1|TRBV5-1
ASSFQASWNTEAF
>TRBJ1-1|TRBV5-1
ASSLAVTSPAEAF
>TRBJ2-1|TRBV11-2
ASSLVFRTGVNEQF
>TRBJ2-3|TRBV5-8
ASSPRQGTDTQY
>TRBJ2-1|TRBV5-8
ASSFGRAGKNEQF
>TRBJ2-5|TRBV6-5
ASTGTTGVRAQY
>TRBJ1-4|TRBV9
ASSVPGANEKLF
>TRBJ2-7|TRBV5-1
ASSSPGRGYEQY
>TRBJ2-3|TRBV6-4
ASSEDRGNTDTQY
>TRBJ1-1|TRBV7-2
ASSRQTNTEAF
>TRBJ1-3|TRBV19
ASSISSTCWRTTGNTIY
>TRBJ1-5|TRBV18
ASSEGQGNQPQH